This T cell receptor beta chain was identified during a study of blood T cell repertoires in COVID-19. The overall study: The United States, Italy and Spain supplied acute and convalescent COVID-19 samples.

Recruitment covered about two dozen US areas and drew participants whose ages spanned roughly 18 to 90 years. Assignments of participants to cohorts depended upon their own reported clinical history. In the original processing: Amplifying reference gene primers gave estimates of nucleated cell counts. Using immunoSEQ multiplex PCR, the repertoire was profiled, and TCRdb retains in-frame clones only, with some absent. V and J calls and clone size come straight from that table; D and trimming were deduced from the DNA. The sample records some 400,000 clones, approximately 90% being singletons. The clonotype comes from a man aged 25 to 40 who had recovered from COVID-19. The sequencing sample was made of PBMCs or T cells enriched from blood (not recorded which).

The CDR3 spells CASSPDRVNGNTIYF. The CDR3 DNA reads as TGTGCCAGCTCACCAGACAGGGTGAATGGAAACACCATATATTTT. The genes are TRBV18 and TRBJ1-3, with TRBD1 matching 7 bases. V shed 2 bases and J 3 bases; nucleotides not matched to a gene: 4. The CDR3 covers 15 residues. Looked up from germline, CDR1 is KGHSH and CDR2 is LQKENI. The complete variable domain, with remaining parts taken from reference TRBV18 and TRBJ1-3, reads NAGVMQNPRHLVRRRGQEARLRCSPMKGHSHVYWYRQLPEEGLKFMVYLQKENIIDESGMPKERFSAEFPKEGPSILRIQQVVRGDSAAYFCASSPDRVNGNTIYFGEGSWLTVV.